The text below deals with one T cell receptor (beta chain). What antigen it recognizes has not been identified. Base-call qualities are not available, and no considerably larger clone is one nucleotide away. The sample has other DNA sequences that encode this CDR3 too. Participants in the prospective study were aged roughly 18 to 95 years, lived in approximately 26 United States geographic areas, and enrolled through a virtual design. In the prospective study, participants were assigned to cohorts based on the clinical history participants reported in a screening survey and a study questionnaire. Recovered participants in ImmuneRACE Cohort 3 were defined as having two consecutive negative NP/OP PCR tests, clearance from a healthcare professional, or resolution of symptoms. In the prospective study, whole blood, serum and a nasopharyngeal or oropharyngeal swab were collected from each participant by mobile phlebotomists. Participants in the prospective study had the option to provide additional blood draws and questionnaires over a roughly two-month period. Prospective study blood samples were shipped either frozen or at room temperature before DNA extraction.

TCRbeta CDR3 regions were amplified from genomic DNA using the immunoSEQ Assay, a bias-controlled multiplex PCR. As for how the authors treated the data: Nucleated cell counts per sample were estimated from amplification of reference gene primers within the assay. To quantify the absolute abundance of each unique TCRbeta CDR3 rearrangement, sequence reads were collapsed and filtered. For each sample, productive Simpson clonality was calculated by taking the square root of Simpson's diversity index across productive rearrangements. TCRdb limited this immuneACCESS table to in-frame rearrangements with V and J called. A share of clones is missing; checked studies link under half to unresolved V genes, and the rest is unexplained. That table supplies the V and J calls and clone size; D and trimming were determined from the DNA. Counted in this sample were about 180,000 clones; 88% of them appeared once. About 8.4% of the sample goes to the ten largest clones.

The data derive from a study of blood T cell repertoires in COVID-19 (dated by TCRdb to the early 2020s). Turning to the overall study: Samples covering the acute and convalescent phases of COVID-19 were provided by collaborators in the United States, Italy and Spain. The prospective study material was composed of cDNA or gDNA derived from T cells, B-cell-depleted T cells, or PBMCs. Subjects who had been exposed to COVID-19, were actively infected with it, or had recovered from it provided the deeply sampled blood TCRbeta repertoires that made up the dataset. A freely available public database, intended as a resource for researchers studying the immune response to SARS-CoV-2, is where the repertoires were released. The samples were drawn from two sources: the first 160 participants of the ongoing ImmuneRACE study, and fewer than 1,500 subjects contributed by 6 global collaborators. A de-identified subject ID, COVID-19 status, age in years and sex were almost always included in the sample metadata. HLA class I and class II types, where available, came from metadata supplied by the sample provider rather than from assay-based typing.

General conclusions and limits of the study: The quantity of clinical and demographic metadata differed by source and by participant and was supplied without curation.

Sequences MNHEY (CDR1) and SMNVEV (CDR2) are obtained from the germline V gene (reference sequence). Taken from cysteine to phenylalanine, the CDR3 has 14 residues. Left in the record is the CDR3 DNA by itself, 42 bases read in frame from the first base. V trim: 2 bases; J trim: 3 bases; unmatched bases: 3. The material sequenced was PBMCs or T cells enriched from blood (not recorded which). The chain uses TRBV27 and TRBJ2-7; a stretch of 8 junction bases matches TRBD1. The receptor was derived from a woman younger than 30 who had recovered from COVID-19. The CDR3 region reads CASSLGDRGYEQYF. The DNA is as follows: TGTGCCAGCAGTTTAGGAGACAGGGGCTACGAGCAGTACTTC.